This T cell receptor beta chain was sequenced during a study of T cells of healthy individuals (dated by TCRdb to between 2017 and 2018). CDR1 and CDR2 (KGHSH, LQKENI) derive from the germline V gene. Including cysteine and phenylalanine, the CDR3 has 13 amino acids. Kept here is only the CDR3 DNA, which spans 39 bases and is read in frame from base 1. Relative to germline, V is 3 bases shorter and J is 5 bases shorter, with 7 bases between their ends. Points on this clonotype: Which antigen it targets is not known. No clone much larger than this one lies a single base away; base qualities are absent.

Libraries came from 5' RACE. The sample was run on an Illumina MiSeq. TCRdb reprocessing: public reads trimmed at Q25 with fastp, clones called with MiXCR, in-frame beta chains kept. Each CDR3 protein gets just one entry, which takes the most common genes and DNA from the rows behind it. For this sample there are tens of thousands of distinct CDR3 sequences; around 16% appear just once. Together, the top ten hold approximately 4.8% of the sample. Here the chain combines TRBV18 and TRBJ2-2; the D gene identity is not certain. The TCR comes from a human donor in good health. The CDR3 sequence is CASSPQWTGELFF. The DNA sequence reads TGTGCCAGCTCACCCCAGTGGACCGGGGAGCTGTTTTTT. Full variable domain (CDR3 extended with the reference TRBV18 and TRBJ2-2 proteins): NAGVMQNPRHLVRRRGQEARLRCSPMKGHSHVYWYRQLPEEGLKFMVYLQKENIIDESGMPKERFSAEFPKEGPSILRIQQVVRGDSAAYFCASSPQWTGELFFGEGSRLTVL.